A single sample gave rise to the 29 T cell receptor beta chains below, sequenced in a study of identical twins (dated by TCRdb to between 2015 and 2016). To prepare the library, 5' RACE was applied. Sequencer: Illumina HiSeq 2000. TCRdb passed the public sequencing reads through fastp at Q25 and MiXCR, retaining productive beta sequences. Rows are unified per CDR3 protein, each entry keeping the most common DNA and genes. In all, the sample holds about 530,000 distinct CDR3 sequences, and approximately 20% of those were seen once. The top ten clones comprise approximately 0.5% of the sample. The same data also went into a second study, on yellow fever vaccine responses in identical twins.

The sequencing sample was made of CD4+ T cells sorted from blood. The receptors were gathered from a woman between 18 and 30 years old in good health.

V and J are TRBV19 and TRBJ2-2; D is possibly TRBD1 (5 bases). The germline V gene encodes CDR1 LNHDA and CDR2 SQIVND (reference sequence). CDR3 length equals 15 residues. Trimming removed 6 bases from V and 3 bases from J, with 14 bases in between. For the CDR3, the DNA is TGTGCCAGTAGAACGGACACAGCTTACACCGGGGAGCTGTTTTTT. Protein: CASRTDTAYTGELFF.

The rearrangement links TRBV20-1 to TRBJ2-7; the match to TRBD2 covers 8 bases. The CDR3 length is 13 residues. Looked up from germline, CDR1 is DFQATT and CDR2 is SNEGSKA (reference sequence). The junction had 3 bases not matched to a gene; V was cut back by 3 bases and J by 2 bases. This CDR3 is CSASLAGTYEQYF. DNA for the CDR3: TGCAGTGCTAGCCTAGCGGGCACCTACGAGCAGTACTTC.

The V gene is TRBV5-1, the J gene TRBJ2-1, with TRBD1 identical over 10 bases. This CDR3 is 16 amino acids long. V was pared by 2 bases and J by 8 bases, with 10 bases of the junction left unmatched. Per the germline V gene, CDR1 is SGHRS and CDR2 is YFSETQ. As DNA, the CDR3 is TGCGCCAGCAGCTTTTTCTCCGGGACAGGGGACGATGAGCAGTTCTTC. This sequence encodes CASSFFSGTGDDEQFF. Drawing the rest from reference TRBV5-1 and TRBJ2-1, the complete variable domain is KAGVTQTPRYLIKTRGQQVTLSCSPISGHRSVSWYQQTPGQGLQFLFEYFSETQRNKGNFPGRFSGRQFSNSRSEMNVSTLELGDSALYLCASSFFSGTGDDEQFFGPGTRLTVL.

The chain uses TRBV5-1 and TRBJ2-1; D remains unclear. This CDR3 has 15 residues. Per the germline V gene, CDR1 is SGHRS and CDR2 is YFSETQ. The V gene lost 3 bases and the J gene lost 1 base, with 11 bases spanning the gap. CDR3 amino acids: CASSSTRVSYNEQFF. DNA for the CDR3: TGCGCCAGCAGCTCGACTCGAGTTTCCTACAATGAGCAGTTCTTC.

The chain carries TRBV6-1 and TRBJ2-2; D gene ambiguous. The CDR3 loop spans 15 amino acids. Germline CDR1 MNHNS, CDR2 SASEGT. Trimming cost V 6 bases and J 0 bases, with 11 bases left between them. CDR3 sequence: CASRSMSSNTGELFF. The CDR3 DNA sequence: TGTGCCAGCAGGTCAATGAGTTCGAACACCGGGGAGCTGTTTTTT.

The J gene is TRBJ2-3, the V gene TRBV10-3; 7 nucleotides align to TRBD1. CDR1 and CDR2 (germline): ENHRY, SYGVKD. The CDR3 totals 13 residues. The ends lost 5 bases at V and 4 bases at J; junction bases unmatched: 3. The CDR3 sequence: CAISFGTADTQYF. CDR3 coding DNA: TGTGCCATCAGTTTCGGGACAGCAGATACGCAGTATTTT.

This clonotype has ten or more counts. One end of the junction varies from germline; a read error may be responsible. CDR3 amino acids: CASSFRTGQETQYF. The CDR3 DNA sequence: TGTGCCAGCAGTTTCCGGACAGGGCAAGAGACCCAGTACTTC. The rearrangement links TRBV5-1 to TRBJ2-5, with TRBD1 matching over 8 bases. This CDR3 contains 14 residues. CDR1 is SGHRS and CDR2 is YFSETQ in the germline V gene. Drawing the rest from reference TRBV5-1 and TRBJ2-5, the complete variable domain is KAGVTQTPRYLIKTRGQQVTLSCSPISGHRSVSWYQQTPGQGLQFLFEYFSETQRNKGNFPGRFSGRQFSNSRSEMNVSTLELGDSALYLCASSFRTGQETQYFGPGTRLLVL.

This clonotype was counted between two and nine times. The chain combines TRBV19 with TRBJ2-7; D is possibly TRBD2 (6 bases). CDR1 and CDR2 from the germline V gene are LNHDA and SQIVND (reference sequence). With 0 bases removed from V and 0 bases from J, the gap between germline ends came to 6 bases. The CDR3 runs to 14 residues. CDR3 in amino acids: CASSIDGGSYEQYF. CDR3 sequence (DNA): TGTGCCAGTAGTATAGACGGGGGCTCCTACGAGCAGTACTTC.

Remarks on this clonotype: A much larger clone sits a single nucleotide away, making a read error possible. J is TRBJ1-2 and V is TRBV12-3 or TRBV12-4, with D possibly matching TRBD1 (5 bases). The CDR3 has 12 amino acids. V shed 8 bases and J shed 7 bases, with 14 bases lying between them. CDR3 nucleotide sequence: TGTGCCAGCCTATCGAGCGGGGCTGGCTACACCTTC. It yields the protein CASLSSGAGYTF.

The V call is TRBV28, the J call TRBJ2-3; 8 bases align to TRBD1. Germline lookup yields CDR1 MDHEN and CDR2 SYDVKM. With 3 bases clipped from V and 1 base from J, the junction kept 3 bases outside the gene matches. CDR3 size: 15 residues. The CDR3 DNA reads as TGTGCCAGCAGTTTTCAGGGGGCCCGCACAGATACGCAGTATTTT. Translated: CASSFQGARTDTQYF.

The rearrangement links TRBV5-1 to TRBJ2-7; a possible D gene is TRBD1 (5 bases). The CDR3 runs 14 residues. V was trimmed by 2 bases and J by 2 bases, leaving 11 bases between them. Per the germline V gene, CDR1 is SGHRS and CDR2 is YFSETQ. The CDR3 DNA is TGCGCCAGCAGCTTATCGACAGACACCTACGAGCAGTACTTC. Encoded protein: CASSLSTDTYEQYF. Supplemented by reference TRBV5-1 and TRBJ2-7, the full variable domain reads KAGVTQTPRYLIKTRGQQVTLSCSPISGHRSVSWYQQTPGQGLQFLFEYFSETQRNKGNFPGRFSGRQFSNSRSEMNVSTLELGDSALYLCASSLSTDTYEQYFGPGTRLTVT.

This chain connects TRBV7-9 to TRBJ2-3; 10 nucleotides align to TRBD2. CDR3 length: 15 amino acids. V shed 5 bases and J 3 bases; nucleotides not matched to a gene: 5. Germline V lookup: CDR1 SEHNR, CDR2 FQNEAQ (reference sequence). As DNA, the CDR3 is TGTGCCAGCAGCCCACTAGCGGGGTTTACAGATACGCAGTATTTT. This sequence encodes CASSPLAGFTDTQYF.

The table lists this clonotype with a few counts. The chain combines TRBV29-1 with TRBJ2-7; D tentatively fits TRBD1 or TRBD2 (6 bases each). This CDR3 is built from 12 residues. Germline V gene sequence: CDR1 SQVTM, CDR2 ANQGSEA. The V end lost 4 bases, the J end lost 5 bases, and 12 bases lay between the germline ends. In nucleotides, the CDR3 is TGCAGCGTTGGGAGGGGGATCGACGAGCAGTACTTC. Residues: CSVGRGIDEQYF.

This clonotype has more than one count but fewer than ten. This chain links TRBV25-1 with TRBJ1-5; D is undetermined. The V gene lost 6 bases and the J gene lost 5 bases, with 14 bases spanning the gap. Germline V gives CDR1 MGHDK, CDR2 SYGVNS. The CDR3 is 14 residues long. The CDR3 spells CASRGPLPYQPQHF. Written as DNA, the CDR3 is TGTGCCAGCAGAGGACCGTTACCCTATCAGCCCCAGCATTTT.

This clonotype was observed a few times. This sequence joins TRBV3-1 and TRBJ2-5; no firm D call. This CDR3 has 14 amino acids. V lost 0 bases, J lost 7 bases, and 12 bases lay in between. Germline lookup yields CDR1 LGHDT and CDR2 YNNKEL (reference sequence). The CDR3 DNA follows: TGTGCCAGCAGCCAAGATTGGGGAACTGGGACCCAGTACTTC. It yields the protein CASSQDWGTGTQYF.

This clonotype has only a few counts. The chain couples TRBV7-9 to TRBJ2-2; D gene ambiguous. The length of the CDR3 is 15 residues. Germline CDR1 SEHNR, CDR2 FQNEAQ (reference sequence). V was trimmed by 3 bases and J by 0 bases, leaving 8 bases between them. The CDR3 is CASSFIPTNTGELFF. For the CDR3, the DNA is TGTGCCAGCAGCTTTATACCGACGAACACCGGGGAGCTGTTTTTT. Combining the CDR3 with reference TRBV7-9 and TRBJ2-2 gives the whole variable domain DTGVSQNPRHKITKRGQNVTFRCDPISEHNRLYWYRQTLGQGPEFLTYFQNEAQLEKSRLLSDRFSAERPKGSFSTLEIQRTEQGDSAMYLCASSFIPTNTGELFFGEGSRLTVL.

This clonotype was seen at least ten times. The V gene is TRBV6-1, the J gene TRBJ1-5, with 7 bases matching TRBD1. This CDR3 has 15 amino acids. The V and J ends lost 8 bases and 4 bases, in that order; junction bases with no gene match: 11. Per germline, CDR1 MNHNS and CDR2 SASEGT. CDR3 coding DNA: TGTGCCAGCGTCCTTGACAGGGAGAGAAATCAGCCCCAGCATTTT. Translating it yields CASVLDRERNQPQHF.

V usage is TRBV3-1 and J usage is TRBJ2-1; the D is unclear. Trimming cost V 8 bases and J 8 bases, with 19 bases left between them. The CDR3 consists of 14 residues. Germline V gene sequence: CDR1 LGHDT, CDR2 YNNKEL (reference sequence). As DNA, the CDR3 is TGTGCCAGCTCCCTCGGCCTAGTGGCACATGAGCAGTTCTTC. Translating it yields CASSLGLVAHEQFF.

The V call is TRBV5-1, the J call TRBJ1-1; 8 bases fit TRBD1. Trimming cost V 0 bases and J 1 base; bases outside gene matches: 5. This CDR3 contains 16 residues. The germline CDR1 and CDR2 sequences are SGHRS and YFSETQ. The CDR3 DNA follows: TGCGCCAGCAGCTTGGTGGGGACAGGAAGGAACACTGAAGCTTTCTTT. This gives the protein CASSLVGTGRNTEAFF.

V usage is TRBV20-1 and J usage is TRBJ2-7; TRBD2 agrees at 10 bases. The germline V gene has CDR1 DFQATT and CDR2 SNEGSKA (reference sequence). The CDR3 runs 16 residues. The ends lost 1 base at V and 0 bases at J; junction bases unmatched: 6. The CDR3 loop reads CSARGGLAESSYEQYF. The CDR3 DNA follows: TGCAGTGCTAGAGGAGGACTAGCGGAGAGCTCCTACGAGCAGTACTTC.

In this sample, this clonotype turned up a few times. The J gene is TRBJ2-2, the V gene TRBV12-3 or TRBV12-4; 9 nucleotides line up with TRBD1. CDR3 length equals 14 residues. After removal of 6 bases from V and 4 bases from J, the junction contained 3 bases not matched to a gene. DNA for the CDR3: TGTGCCAGCAGCTGGACAGGGGCCACCGGGGAGCTGTTTTTT. It yields the protein CASSWTGATGELFF.

This clonotype was observed a single time. The rearrangement links TRBV5-1 to TRBJ1-1; D not certain. V was clipped by 0 bases and J by 4 bases, with 10 bases between them. The germline gives CDR1 SGHRS, CDR2 YFSETQ. The CDR3 consists of 14 residues. CDR3 in DNA: TGCGCCAGCAGCTTGGAGGGCTTGAGCACTGAAGCTTTCTTT. This codes for CASSLEGLSTEAFF.

CDR3 sequence reads: CASSLSVGYEQYF. The CDR3 bases are TGTGCCAGCAGCTTAAGTGTTGGCTACGAGCAGTACTTC. The chain has TRBV7-2 and TRBJ2-7; no clear D gene. Trimming left V 2 bases short and J 3 bases short, with 8 bases between. The CDR3 loop spans 13 amino acids. The germline gives CDR1 SGHTA, CDR2 FQGNSA.

This chain links TRBV29-1 with TRBJ2-5, with TRBD2 identical over 8 bases. The CDR3 extends over 14 amino acids. Germline CDR1 and CDR2: SQVTM and ANQGSEA. J gave up 4 bases and V 3 bases, and 7 bases lay outside the gene matches. CDR3 protein: CSVEIGGAGETQYF. The CDR3 bases are TGCAGCGTTGAGATCGGGGGGGCCGGAGAGACCCAGTACTTC. Supplemented by reference TRBV29-1 and TRBJ2-5, the full variable domain reads SAVISQKPSRDICQRGTSLTIQCQVDSQVTMMFWYRQQPGQSLTLIATANQGSEATYESGFVIDKFPISRPNLTFSTLTVSNMSPEDSSIYLCSVEIGGAGETQYFGPGTRLLVL.

The V and J genes are TRBV12-3 or TRBV12-4 and TRBJ2-1, with 13 bases fitting TRBD2. CDR3 length equals 19 residues. V gave up 7 bases and J gave up 5 bases; unmatched junction bases: 17. This CDR3 is CASTDNSGLAGRLHNEQFF. The CDR3 DNA follows: TGTGCCAGCACCGACAACTCGGGACTAGCGGGGCGTCTTCACAATGAGCAGTTCTTC.

The V gene is TRBV5-1, the J gene TRBJ2-5; 8 nucleotides match TRBD2. The CDR3 extends over 16 amino acids. Looked up from germline, CDR1 is SGHRS and CDR2 is YFSETQ. V was clipped by 0 bases and J by 2 bases; unmatched bases: 6. The CDR3 region is CASSLAVAGLQETQYF. CDR3 DNA sequence: TGCGCCAGCAGCTTGGCGGTAGCGGGACTACAAGAGACCCAGTACTTC.

The chain combines TRBV15 with TRBJ1-6; D is unclear. Trimming removed 3 bases at V and 5 bases at J, with 5 bases between. CDR3 length: 13 amino acids. The germline gives CDR1 LNHNV, CDR2 YYDKDF (reference sequence). CDR3 sequence: CATSRSDNSPLHF. DNA of the CDR3: TGTGCCACCAGCAGGTCTGATAATTCACCCCTCCACTTT.

The chain couples TRBV7-2 to TRBJ2-2; TRBD2 matches 8 bases. The CDR3 totals 16 residues. The V and J ends lost 5 bases and 5 bases, in that order; junction bases with no gene match: 10. Per the germline V gene, CDR1 is SGHTA and CDR2 is FQGNSA. DNA of the CDR3: TGTGCCAGCAGCAAAGTAGCGGGACTGGGGACCGGGGAGCTGTTTTTT. Its translation is CASSKVAGLGTGELFF.

This clonotype was observed a handful of times. The chain recombines TRBV14 with TRBJ2-1, with D uncertain. The germline gives CDR1 SGHDN, CDR2 FVKESK. This CDR3 has 12 residues. The V end was cut by 1 base, the J end by 16 bases, with 14 bases between. CDR3 loop: CASSQVTSHAFF. Here the CDR3 DNA reads TGTGCCAGCAGCCAAGTGACTTCCCACGCATTCTTC.